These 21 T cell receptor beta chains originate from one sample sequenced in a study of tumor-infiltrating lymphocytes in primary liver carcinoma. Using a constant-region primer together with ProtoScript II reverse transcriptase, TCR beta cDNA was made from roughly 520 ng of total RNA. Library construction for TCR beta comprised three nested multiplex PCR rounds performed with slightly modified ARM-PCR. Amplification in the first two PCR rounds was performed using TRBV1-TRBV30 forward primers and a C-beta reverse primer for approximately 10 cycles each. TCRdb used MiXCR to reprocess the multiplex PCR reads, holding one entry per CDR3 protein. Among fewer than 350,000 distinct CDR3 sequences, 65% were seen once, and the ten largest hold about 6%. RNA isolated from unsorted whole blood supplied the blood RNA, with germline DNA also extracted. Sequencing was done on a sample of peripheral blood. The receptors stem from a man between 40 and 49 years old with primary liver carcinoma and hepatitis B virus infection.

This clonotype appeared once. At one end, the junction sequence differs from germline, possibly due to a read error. The CDR3 here is CASSPETSGRQYEHYF. The CDR3 DNA reads as TGTGCCAGCAGTCCGGAGACTAGCGGGAGGCAATACGAGCACTACTTC. V is TRBV28 and J is TRBJ2-7, with TRBD2 matching over 13 bases. The CDR3 runs 16 residues. Germline V lookup: CDR1 MDHEN, CDR2 SYDVKM.

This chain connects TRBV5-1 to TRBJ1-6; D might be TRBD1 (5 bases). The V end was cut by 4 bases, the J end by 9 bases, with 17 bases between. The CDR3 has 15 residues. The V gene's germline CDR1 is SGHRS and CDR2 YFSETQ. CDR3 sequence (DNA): TGCGCCAGCAGCCCCCGGGACCCTGGCCCTTCACCCCTCCACTTT. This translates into CASSPRDPGPSPLHF.

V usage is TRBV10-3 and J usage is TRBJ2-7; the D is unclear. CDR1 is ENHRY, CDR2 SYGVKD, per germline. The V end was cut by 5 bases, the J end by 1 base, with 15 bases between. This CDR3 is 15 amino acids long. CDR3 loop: CAISLDMALSYEQYF. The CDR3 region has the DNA TGTGCCATCAGTCTAGACATGGCACTATCCTACGAGCAGTACTTC.

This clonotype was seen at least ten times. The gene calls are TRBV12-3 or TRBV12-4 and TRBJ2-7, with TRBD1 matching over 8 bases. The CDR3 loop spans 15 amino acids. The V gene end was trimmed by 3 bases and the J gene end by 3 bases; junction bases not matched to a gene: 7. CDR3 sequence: CASSFGQGFFYEQYF. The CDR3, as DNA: TGTGCCAGCAGTTTCGGACAGGGATTCTTCTACGAGCAGTACTTC.

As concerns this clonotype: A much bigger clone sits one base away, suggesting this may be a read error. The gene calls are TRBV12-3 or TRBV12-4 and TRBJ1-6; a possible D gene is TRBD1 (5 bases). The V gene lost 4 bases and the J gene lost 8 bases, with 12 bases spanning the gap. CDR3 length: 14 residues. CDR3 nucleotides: TGTGCCAGCAGTTCCTCAAACAGGCATTCACCCCTCCACTTT. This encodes CASSSSNRHSPLHF.

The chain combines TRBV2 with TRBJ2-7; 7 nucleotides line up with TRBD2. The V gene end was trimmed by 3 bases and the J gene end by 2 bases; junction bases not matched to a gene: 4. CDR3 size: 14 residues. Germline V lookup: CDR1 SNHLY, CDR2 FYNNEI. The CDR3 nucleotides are TGTGCCAGCAGTGAGGTGGGGAGGGCCTACGAGCAGTACTTC. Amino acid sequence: CASSEVGRAYEQYF.

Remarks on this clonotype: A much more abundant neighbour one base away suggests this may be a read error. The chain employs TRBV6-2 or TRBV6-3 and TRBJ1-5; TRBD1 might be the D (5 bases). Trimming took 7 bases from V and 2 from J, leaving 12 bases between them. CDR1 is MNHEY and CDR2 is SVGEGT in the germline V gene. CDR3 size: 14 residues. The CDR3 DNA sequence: TGTGCCAGCAATGAGAGGGGAGGCAATCAGCCCCAGCATTTT. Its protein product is CASNERGGNQPQHF.

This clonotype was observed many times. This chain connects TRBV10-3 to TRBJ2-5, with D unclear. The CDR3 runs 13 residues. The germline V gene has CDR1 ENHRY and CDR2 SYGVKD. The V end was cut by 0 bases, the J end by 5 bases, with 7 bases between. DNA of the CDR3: TGTGCCATCAGTGAGTCGTGGGGTGAGACCCAGTACTTC. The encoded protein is CAISESWGETQYF.

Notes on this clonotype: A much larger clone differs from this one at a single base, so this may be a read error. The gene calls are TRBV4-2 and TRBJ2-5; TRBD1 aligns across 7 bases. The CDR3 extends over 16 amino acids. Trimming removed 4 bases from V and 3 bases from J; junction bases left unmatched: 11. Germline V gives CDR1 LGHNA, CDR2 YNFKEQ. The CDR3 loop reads CASSLGEGAQEETQYF. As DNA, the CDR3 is TGTGCCAGCAGCCTAGGAGAGGGGGCGCAGGAAGAGACCCAGTACTTC.

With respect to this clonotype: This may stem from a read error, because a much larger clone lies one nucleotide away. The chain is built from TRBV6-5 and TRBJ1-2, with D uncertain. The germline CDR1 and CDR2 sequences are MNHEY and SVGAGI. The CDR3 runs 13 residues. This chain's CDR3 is CASSYSIVYVYTF. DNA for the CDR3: TGTGCCAGCAGTTACTCGATAGTCTATGTCTACACCTTC.

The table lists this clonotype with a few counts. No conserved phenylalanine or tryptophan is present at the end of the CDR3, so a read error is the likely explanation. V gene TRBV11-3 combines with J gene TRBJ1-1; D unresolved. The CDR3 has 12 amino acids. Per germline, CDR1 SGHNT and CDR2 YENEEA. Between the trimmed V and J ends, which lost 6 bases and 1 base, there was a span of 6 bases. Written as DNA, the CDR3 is TGTGCCAGCAGAGAGGGGAACACTGAAGCTTTCTCT. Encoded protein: CASREGNTEAFS.

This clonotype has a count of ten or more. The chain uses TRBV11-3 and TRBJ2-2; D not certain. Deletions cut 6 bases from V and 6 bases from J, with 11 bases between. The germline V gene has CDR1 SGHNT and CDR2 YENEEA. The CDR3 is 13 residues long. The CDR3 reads CASSRATAGELFF. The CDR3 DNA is TGTGCCAGCAGTAGGGCCACTGCCGGGGAGCTGTTTTTT.

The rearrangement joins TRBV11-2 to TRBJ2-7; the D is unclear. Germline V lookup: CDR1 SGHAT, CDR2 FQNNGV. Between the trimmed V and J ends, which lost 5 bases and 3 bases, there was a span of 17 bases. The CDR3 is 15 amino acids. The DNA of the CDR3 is TGTGCCAGCAGCCGTCGGGCGGATAACTACTACGAGCAGTACTTC. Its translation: CASSRRADNYYEQYF.

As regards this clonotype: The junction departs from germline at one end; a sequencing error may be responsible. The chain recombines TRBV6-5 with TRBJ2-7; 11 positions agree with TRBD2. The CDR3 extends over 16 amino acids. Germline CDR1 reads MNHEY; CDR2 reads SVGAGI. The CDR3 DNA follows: TGTGTCAGCAGTTACCTCTGGGATAGCGGGAGGGAAGAGCAGTACTTC. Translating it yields CVSSYLWDSGREEQYF.

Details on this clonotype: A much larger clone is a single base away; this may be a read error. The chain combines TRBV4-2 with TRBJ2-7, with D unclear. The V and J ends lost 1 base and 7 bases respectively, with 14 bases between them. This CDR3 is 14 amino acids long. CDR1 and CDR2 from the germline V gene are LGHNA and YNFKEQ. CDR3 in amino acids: CASSQGVMGIEQYF. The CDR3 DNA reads TGTGCCAGCAGCCAAGGGGTAATGGGAATTGAGCAGTACTTC.

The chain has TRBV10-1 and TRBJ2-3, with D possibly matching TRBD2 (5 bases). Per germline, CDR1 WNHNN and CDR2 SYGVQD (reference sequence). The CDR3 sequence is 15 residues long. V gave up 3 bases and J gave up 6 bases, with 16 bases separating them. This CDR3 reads CASSDEGNRHDTQYF. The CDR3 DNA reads TGCGCCAGCAGTGACGAGGGTAATCGGCACGATACGCAGTATTTT.

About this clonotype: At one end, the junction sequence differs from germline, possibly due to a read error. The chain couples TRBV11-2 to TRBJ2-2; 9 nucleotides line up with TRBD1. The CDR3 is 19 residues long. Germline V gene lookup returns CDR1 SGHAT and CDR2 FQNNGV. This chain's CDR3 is CVSSLVPTGTGLSLGELFF. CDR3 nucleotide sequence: TGTGTCAGCAGCTTAGTCCCAACGGGGACAGGGTTAAGTCTCGGGGAGCTGTTTTTT.

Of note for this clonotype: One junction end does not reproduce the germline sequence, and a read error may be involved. DNA of the CDR3: TGTGCCATCAGTCCCCGGGACTACCCTTACTATGAGCAGTTCTTC. This encodes CAISPRDYPYYEQFF. The chain joins TRBV6-2 or TRBV6-3 to TRBJ2-1; the match to TRBD2 covers 7 bases. This CDR3 spans 15 amino acids. The germline V gene encodes CDR1 MNHEY and CDR2 SVGEGT.

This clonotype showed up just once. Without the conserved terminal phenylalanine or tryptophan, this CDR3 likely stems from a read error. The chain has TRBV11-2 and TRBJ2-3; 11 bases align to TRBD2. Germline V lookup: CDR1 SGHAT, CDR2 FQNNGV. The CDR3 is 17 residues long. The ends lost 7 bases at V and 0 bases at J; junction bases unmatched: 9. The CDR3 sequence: CASNLPTSGASTDTQYS. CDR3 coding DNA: TGTGCCAGCAACCTACCGACTAGCGGGGCGAGCACAGATACGCAGTATTCT.

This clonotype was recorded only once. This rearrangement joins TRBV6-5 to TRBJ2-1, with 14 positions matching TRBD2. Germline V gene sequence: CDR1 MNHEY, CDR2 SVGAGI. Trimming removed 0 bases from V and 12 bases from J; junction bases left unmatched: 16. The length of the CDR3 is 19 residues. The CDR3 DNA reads TGTGCCAGCAGTTACTCTCCGACTAGCGGGAGGGCCTACTACGATGGGCAGTTCTTC. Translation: CASSYSPTSGRAYYDGQFF.

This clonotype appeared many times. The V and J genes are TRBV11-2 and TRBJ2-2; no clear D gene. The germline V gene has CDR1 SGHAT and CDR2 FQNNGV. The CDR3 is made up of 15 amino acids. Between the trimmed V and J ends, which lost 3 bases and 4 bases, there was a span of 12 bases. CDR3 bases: TGTGCCAGCAGCTTTCACCGGATGGGCACCGGGGAGCTGTTTTTT. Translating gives CASSFHRMGTGELFF.